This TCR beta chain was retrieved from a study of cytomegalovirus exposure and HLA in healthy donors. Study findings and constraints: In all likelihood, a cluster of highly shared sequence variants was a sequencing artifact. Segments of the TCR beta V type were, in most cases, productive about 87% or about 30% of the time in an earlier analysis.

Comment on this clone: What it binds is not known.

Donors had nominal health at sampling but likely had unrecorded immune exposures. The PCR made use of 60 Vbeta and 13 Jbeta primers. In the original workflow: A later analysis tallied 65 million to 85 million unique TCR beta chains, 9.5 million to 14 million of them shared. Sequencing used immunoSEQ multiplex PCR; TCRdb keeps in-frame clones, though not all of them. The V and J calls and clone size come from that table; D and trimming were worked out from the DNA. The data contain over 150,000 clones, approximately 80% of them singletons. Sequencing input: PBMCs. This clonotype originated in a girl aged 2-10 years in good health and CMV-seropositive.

In nucleotides, the CDR3 is TGTGCCAGCAGCTCCGTACTTAATGAGCAGTTCTTC. The encoded protein is CASSSVLNEQFF. The J gene is TRBJ2-1, the V gene TRBV7-8; D ambiguous. The CDR3 extends over 12 amino acids. V lost 4 bases, J lost 7 bases, and 8 bases lay in between. Per the germline V gene, CDR1 is SGHVS and CDR2 is FQNEAQ.